The next 29 T cell receptor beta chains were all read from a single sample in a study of monozygotic twins with inflammatory bowel disease. TCRdb reprocessed the 5' RACE reads and stores each CDR3 protein as one record, lacking DNA. The clone table shows around 450,000 distinct CDR3 sequences, with the ten largest holding 2.4%. Source material: blood. All receptors derive from a human donor with ulcerative colitis or Crohn's disease, or a healthy co-twin of an affected twin (not recorded which).

The chain joins TRBV12-3 or TRBV12-4 to TRBJ2-6. The CDR3 is 16 amino acids. This CDR3 is CASSFGGFQEANVLTF.

The chain's CDR3 is CAISDSTGTVGYTF. The genes are TRBV10-3 and TRBJ1-2. Germline lookup yields CDR1 ENHRY and CDR2 SYGVKD. The CDR3 loop spans 14 amino acids.

The chain recombines TRBV20-1 with TRBJ2-3. From germline, CDR1 is DFQATT and CDR2 SNEGSKA (reference sequence). This CDR3 is 17 amino acids long. This CDR3 reads CSARDLYGGANTDTQYF.

The genes are TRBV11-2 and TRBJ2-2; the TCRdb D gene call, TRBD1, has no DNA to confirm it. Germline-derived CDR1 and CDR2 are SGHAT and FQNNGV. This CDR3 is 17 amino acids long. This chain's CDR3 is CASSLPTGYRGTGELFF. Filled out from reference TRBV11-2 and TRBJ2-2, the complete variable domain reads EAGVAQSPRYKIIEKRQSVAFWCNPISGHATLYWYQQILGQGPKLLIQFQNNGVVDDSQLPKDRFSAERLKGVDSTLKIQPAKLEDSAVYLCASSLPTGYRGTGELFFGEGSRLTVL.

V is TRBV7-2 and J is TRBJ2-2; TCRdb's assignment of TRBD1 cannot be checked, as there is no DNA. Germline loops: CDR1 SGHTA, CDR2 FQGNSA. This CDR3 spans 15 amino acids. CDR3 protein: CASSLVQGRPGELFF.

The chain uses TRBV12-3 or TRBV12-4 and TRBJ2-7; TCRdb proposes TRBD1, but this gene call is untestable without DNA. This CDR3 contains 14 residues. The chain's CDR3 is CASTPRTGALEQYF.

The rearrangement links TRBV19 to TRBJ2-6; TCRdb's D call, TRBD1, is unchecked because there is no DNA. CDR3 size: 18 residues. From germline, CDR1 is LNHDA and CDR2 SQIVND (reference sequence). The CDR3 spells CASSMLQGFPGGANVLTF.

V and J are TRBV6-1 and TRBJ2-7; TCRdb indicates TRBD2, and absent DNA this call remains unverified. The CDR3 loop spans 15 amino acids. Germline-derived CDR1 and CDR2 are MNHNS and SASEGT. The CDR3 sequence: CASSEAGVPPYEQYF.

The rearrangement joins TRBV7-6 to TRBJ1-2. CDR3 length: 15 amino acids. Germline CDR1 and CDR2: SGHVS and FNYEAQ. Here the CDR3 reads CASSASGEGGYGYTF.

The J gene is TRBJ2-3, the V gene TRBV4-3; TCRdb's D call of TRBD1 is untestable without DNA. CDR1 LGHNA and CDR2 YSLEER come from the germline V gene. This CDR3 contains 17 residues. This CDR3 reads CASSQDRIQQVTDTQYF.

This sequence joins TRBV5-1 and TRBJ2-7. The CDR3 sequence is 13 residues long. CDR1 SGHRS and CDR2 YFSETQ come from the germline V gene. The CDR3 protein is CASSLNSMGEQYF.

The J gene is TRBJ1-1, the V gene TRBV5-1; checking the TCRdb D call of TRBD1 is not possible without DNA. Germline V CDR1 and CDR2: SGHRS, YFSETQ. CDR3 size: 14 residues. The chain's CDR3 is CASSFGTPNTEAFF.

The chain employs TRBV6-2 or TRBV6-3 and TRBJ2-1; TCRdb proposes TRBD2, but this gene call is untestable without DNA. This CDR3 comprises 15 residues. CDR1 MNHEY and CDR2 SVGEGT come from the germline V gene. The CDR3: CASSYLAGDWGEQFF.

The V gene is TRBV7-2, the J gene TRBJ2-2; absent DNA, TCRdb's TRBD1 call cannot be checked. The CDR3 is made up of 15 amino acids. Germline V gene lookup returns CDR1 SGHTA and CDR2 FQGNSA. The CDR3 reads CASSTRTGSGGELFF. Filled out from reference TRBV7-2 and TRBJ2-2, the complete variable domain reads GAGVSQSPSNKVTEKGKDVELRCDPISGHTALYWYRQSLGQGLEFLIYFQGNSAPDKSGLPSDRFSAERTGGSVSTLTIQRTQQEDSAVYLCASSTRTGSGGELFFGEGSRLTVL.

The CDR3 sequence is CASSSDRVNSPLHF. The chain joins TRBV5-6 to TRBJ1-6; TCRdb gives TRBD1 as the D gene, but with no DNA this cannot be confirmed. Germline V CDR1 and CDR2: SGHDT, YYEEEE. The CDR3 totals 14 residues. Combining the CDR3 with reference TRBV5-6 and TRBJ1-6 gives the whole variable domain DAGVTQSPTHLIKTRGQQVTLRCSPKSGHDTVSWYQQALGQGPQFIFQYYEEEERQRGNFPDRFSGHQFPNYSSELNVNALLLGDSALYLCASSSDRVNSPLHFGNGTRLTVT.

The chain links TRBV10-3 to TRBJ2-5; TCRdb proposes TRBD1, but this gene call is untestable without DNA. Germline CDR1 is ENHRY and CDR2 is SYGVKD. The CDR3 is 14 amino acids. CDR3 loop: CAISDPVAGQTQYF.

The rearrangement joins TRBV10-3 to TRBJ2-7; the TRBD2 assignment by TCRdb is unverifiable without DNA. The CDR3 runs to 14 residues. From germline, CDR1 is ENHRY and CDR2 SYGVKD. Here the CDR3 reads CATTGGQGSYEQYF.

This chain joins TRBV18 and TRBJ2-6. This CDR3 has 15 amino acids. Germline V CDR1 and CDR2: KGHSH, LQKENI. The chain's CDR3 is CASSPLQSGANVLTF.

The rearrangement links TRBV7-8 to TRBJ1-5; without DNA, the TCRdb call of TRBD1 cannot be checked. This CDR3 is 15 amino acids long. The germline gives CDR1 SGHVS, CDR2 FQNEAQ. The CDR3 is CASSLGGTANQPQHF.

The genes are TRBV11-2 and TRBJ1-6; the TRBD1 assignment by TCRdb is unverifiable without DNA. This CDR3 has 18 residues. Per germline, CDR1 SGHAT and CDR2 FQNNGV. Here the CDR3 reads CASSLVGTTSSYNSPLHF.

The gene calls are TRBV7-9 and TRBJ1-1; checking the TCRdb D call of TRBD1 is not possible without DNA. The CDR3 has 15 residues. Germline V gives CDR1 SEHNR, CDR2 FQNEAQ (reference sequence). The CDR3 is CASSIGQGRDTEAFF.

This chain uses TRBV2 with TRBJ2-1. Germline CDR1 is SNHLY and CDR2 is FYNNEI. The CDR3 spans 12 residues. CDR3 residues: CASTSPQNEQFF. Variable domain in full (rest from reference TRBV2 and TRBJ2-1): EPEVTQTPSHQVTQMGQEVILRCVPISNHLYFYWYRQILGQKVEFLVSFYNNEISEKSEIFDDQFSVERPDGSNFTLKIRSTKLEDSAMYFCASTSPQNEQFFGPGTRLTVL.

This sequence joins TRBV12-3 or TRBV12-4 and TRBJ2-7; TCRdb's D call of TRBD1 is untestable without DNA. This CDR3 contains 13 residues. CDR3 amino acids: CASSFKGSYEQYF.

The rearrangement joins TRBV28 to TRBJ2-2. The CDR3 extends over 13 amino acids. The germline V gene encodes CDR1 MDHEN and CDR2 SYDVKM. CDR3 sequence: CASREVNTGELFF.

The chain couples TRBV25-1 to TRBJ2-1; TCRdb calls TRBD2, which cannot be checked without DNA. The CDR3 consists of 17 residues. The germline gives CDR1 MGHDK, CDR2 SYGVNS. This chain's CDR3 is CASSGRGGLSSYNEQFF.

The chain uses TRBV19 and TRBJ1-2; the TCRdb call, TRBD1, lacks DNA for checking. The CDR3 is 15 residues long. Germline V gene sequence: CDR1 LNHDA, CDR2 SQIVND (reference sequence). The CDR3 is CASSIRGGPPYGYTF.

The chain joins TRBV7-9 to TRBJ2-7. The germline V gene encodes CDR1 SEHNR and CDR2 FQNEAQ (reference sequence). CDR3 length: 13 residues. CDR3 loop: CASSFQGLYEQYF.

This chain links TRBV4-3 with TRBJ2-5; as DNA is missing, the TRBD2 call by TCRdb cannot be tested. Germline CDR1 is LGHNA and CDR2 is YSLEER. The CDR3 is made up of 14 amino acids. The CDR3 sequence is CASSPRTAGETQYF.

The chain employs TRBV20-1 and TRBJ1-1; TCRdb calls TRBD1, which cannot be checked without DNA. The germline CDR1 and CDR2 sequences are DFQATT and SNEGSKA (reference sequence). The CDR3 loop spans 12 amino acids. The CDR3 region is CSAFTGSPEAFF.